Each of the 19 T cell receptor beta chains below was sequenced from the same sample in a study of patients and donors after allogeneic stem cell transplantation (dated by TCRdb to the early 2020s). To prepare the library, RT-PCR was applied. The instrument was a NextSeq 550. The public reads were quality trimmed at Q25 with fastp and then assembled into clones with MiXCR by TCRdb, keeping productive beta chains. Entries are consolidated by CDR3 protein sequence, retaining the most common genes and DNA. This sample lists hundreds of thousands of distinct CDR3 sequences; approximately 16% were detected once. Roughly 7.2% of the sample is held by the ten biggest clonotypes. What was sequenced was blood, either unsorted or a sorted T cell fraction (not recorded which). These receptors all stem from a human donor who was either an allogeneic HSCT recipient or a stem cell or donor lymphocyte infusion donor (not recorded which). It is not recorded whose cells these are; they may come from a transplant donor.

This clonotype was seen more than once but under ten times. The chain combines TRBV2 with TRBJ1-2, with a weak D call TRBD1 (5 bases). The CDR3 is 15 amino acids. V lost 6 bases and J 4 bases, leaving 18 bases between the germline ends. Germline values: CDR1 SNHLY, CDR2 FYNNEI. The DNA for the CDR3 is TGTGCCAGCAGCCTGATGGACATCGTGGGCTATGGCTACACCTTC. Protein product: CASSLMDIVGYGYTF.

This clonotype was recorded a few times. The chain couples TRBV27 to TRBJ2-7; no clear D. Looked up from germline, CDR1 is MNHEY and CDR2 is SMNVEV (reference sequence). The CDR3 contains 12 residues. V lost 7 bases and J 6 bases, leaving 13 bases between the germline ends. CDR3 coding DNA: TGTGCCAGCATGAATCGAGTAGGCGAGCAGTACTTC. This sequence encodes CASMNRVGEQYF.

The chain has TRBV3-1 and TRBJ1-1; D call uncertain. Germline CDR1 and CDR2: LGHDT and YNNKEL (reference sequence). This CDR3 spans 11 amino acids. Trimming left V 2 bases short and J 7 bases short, with 5 bases between. CDR3 nucleotide sequence: TGTGCCAGCAGCCAATGGAATGAAGCTTTCTTT. This translates into CASSQWNEAFF.

This clonotype was observed a few times. The chain recombines TRBV7-3 with TRBJ2-1; 7 nucleotides match TRBD2. J gave up 7 bases and V 5 bases, and 14 bases lay outside the gene matches. Germline V gene lookup returns CDR1 SGHTA and CDR2 FQGTGA. The CDR3 is 16 amino acids. The CDR3 bases are TGTGCCAGCAGCCCTAGTGCTGCAAGCGGGATAAATGAGCAGTTCTTC. Its protein is CASSPSAASGINEQFF. The complete variable domain, with remaining parts taken from reference TRBV7-3 and TRBJ2-1, reads GAGVSQTPSNKVTEKGKYVELRCDPISGHTALYWYRQSLGQGPEFLIYFQGTGAADDSGLPNDRFFAVRPEGSVSTLKIQRTERGDSAVYLCASSPSAASGINEQFFGPGTRLTVL.

This sequence joins TRBV19 and TRBJ2-7; D may be TRBD1 or TRBD2 (5 bases each). The CDR3 contains 14 residues. The V gene's germline CDR1 is LNHDA and CDR2 SQIVND (reference sequence). V lost 2 bases and J lost 3, with 11 bases in between. CDR3 sequence reads: CASSIKVGVYEQYF. In DNA form, the CDR3 reads TGTGCCAGTAGTATAAAGGTGGGGGTCTACGAGCAGTACTTC.

This clonotype was observed at least ten times. CDR3 sequence: CASSFGQGNGELFF. CDR3 bases: TGTGCCAGCAGCTTCGGCCAGGGAAACGGGGAGCTGTTTTTT. This rearrangement joins TRBV7-9 to TRBJ2-2; perhaps TRBD1 as D (5 bases). Trimming removed 3 bases at V and 7 bases at J, with 12 bases between. This CDR3 is built from 14 residues. Germline CDR1 and CDR2: SEHNR and FQNEAQ (reference sequence). The complete variable domain, with remaining parts taken from reference TRBV7-9 and TRBJ2-2, reads DTGVSQNPRHKITKRGQNVTFRCDPISEHNRLYWYRQTLGQGPEFLTYFQNEAQLEKSRLLSDRFSAERPKGSFSTLEIQRTEQGDSAMYLCASSFGQGNGELFFGEGSRLTVL.

This clonotype was counted at least ten times. The rearrangement joins TRBV7-2 to TRBJ2-2, with TRBD2 identical over 11 bases. The length of the CDR3 is 16 residues. The junction had 2 bases not matched to a gene; V was cut back by 0 bases and J by 5 bases. The germline V gene has CDR1 SGHTA and CDR2 FQGNSA. DNA of the CDR3: TGTGCCAGCAGCTTAGCTAGCGGGAGGGTAACCGGGGAGCTGTTTTTT. Protein sequence: CASSLASGRVTGELFF.

The chain employs TRBV12-3 or TRBV12-4 and TRBJ2-1; possibly TRBD1 for D (6 bases). V was cut by 2 bases and J by 8 bases, with 16 bases left in between. This CDR3 is built from 15 residues. CDR3 region: CASSLRTPQGHEQFF. In DNA form, the CDR3 reads TGTGCCAGCAGTTTACGCACCCCCCAGGGGCATGAGCAGTTCTTC.

This sequence joins TRBV6-5 and TRBJ1-1, with 7 bases aligning to TRBD1. Germline V gene data show CDR1 as MNHEY and CDR2 as SVGAGI. Losses at the gene ends were 0 bases for V and 8 bases for J; bases not matched to a gene: 12. CDR3 length: 16 amino acids. DNA for the CDR3: TGTGCCAGCAGTTACTCGAGGGGGCGCGGGGAAGGGGAAGCTTTCTTT. Its translation is CASSYSRGRGEGEAFF.

The table lists this clonotype with a few counts. This chain uses TRBV30 with TRBJ1-1, with 8 bases lining up with TRBD1. Per the germline V gene, CDR1 is GTSNPN and CDR2 is SVGIG (reference sequence). The ends lost 5 bases at V and 3 bases at J; junction bases unmatched: 14. CDR3 length: 16 residues. The CDR3 here is CAWRTDNRGSYTEAFF. The CDR3 nucleotides are TGTGCCTGGCGTACCGACAACAGGGGGAGTTACACTGAAGCTTTCTTT.

This clonotype was counted ten times or more. The genes are TRBV20-1 and TRBJ2-7, with D tentatively TRBD1 (6 bases). The CDR3 loop spans 13 amino acids. Germline V lookup: CDR1 DFQATT, CDR2 SNEGSKA (reference sequence). V lost 3 bases, J lost 1 base, and 10 bases lay in between. The CDR3 reads CSARAGVSYEQYF. The CDR3, as DNA: TGCAGTGCTAGGGCAGGGGTTTCCTACGAGCAGTACTTC.

This clonotype was seen more than once but under ten times. The V call is TRBV6-1, the J call TRBJ2-7, with 10 bases matching TRBD1. The CDR3 length is 14 residues. Germline V gene data show CDR1 as MNHNS and CDR2 as SASEGT. With 6 bases clipped from V and 3 bases from J, the junction kept 5 bases outside the gene matches. Here the CDR3 DNA reads TGTGCCAGCAGAGAGGGACAGGGGCACTACGAGCAGTACTTC. Translated: CASREGQGHYEQYF.

V and J are TRBV12-3 or TRBV12-4 and TRBJ1-2, with D perhaps matching TRBD1 (5 bases). CDR3 size: 14 residues. The V end lost 7 bases, the J end lost 6 bases, and 18 bases lay between the germline ends. For the CDR3, the DNA is TGTGCCAGCATAAGGGGAGGGGAACCGGATGGCTACACCTTC. As protein: CASIRGGEPDGYTF.

V and J are TRBV12-3 or TRBV12-4 and TRBJ1-3; 7 bases map to TRBD1. J was trimmed by 1 base and V by 6 bases; bases with no gene match: 9. The CDR3 loop spans 16 amino acids. CDR3 region: CASRIGTASSGNTIYF. The CDR3 DNA is TGTGCCAGCAGAATCGGGACAGCCTCATCTGGAAACACCATATATTTT.

This clonotype was counted a few times. The chain is built from TRBV9 and TRBJ2-7; D is possibly TRBD1 (7 bases). The CDR3 covers 16 residues. The ends were cut back, 7 bases at V and 2 bases at J, with 22 bases in the middle. Germline values: CDR1 SGDLS, CDR2 YYNGEE. CDR3 sequence: CASSLEGAGEAYEQYF. For the CDR3, the DNA is TGTGCCAGCTCCCTAGAGGGGGCAGGGGAGGCCTACGAGCAGTACTTC.

This clonotype was observed many times. This sequence joins TRBV29-1 and TRBJ2-5, with TRBD1 identical over 9 bases. The CDR3 covers 13 residues. Germline CDR1 reads SQVTM; CDR2 reads ANQGSEA. V was pared by 4 bases and J by 3 bases, with 3 bases of the junction left unmatched. DNA of the CDR3: TGCAGCGTTGGGACAGGGGCGAAAGAGACCCAGTACTTC. It is translated as CSVGTGAKETQYF.

This clonotype was counted only a few times. The chain links TRBV7-3 to TRBJ1-2, with TRBD1 matching over 8 bases. The CDR3 is 13 amino acids. J lost 6 bases, V lost 5 bases, and 5 bases had no gene match. Germline V CDR1 and CDR2: SGHTA, FQGTGA. This CDR3 reads CASSRDRNDGYTF. Here the CDR3 DNA reads TGTGCCAGCAGCCGGGACAGGAACGATGGCTACACCTTC.

The V call is TRBV20-1, the J call TRBJ1-1, with D maybe TRBD1 (5 bases). CDR3 size: 15 residues. Trimming removed 2 bases at V and 4 bases at J, with 17 bases between. Germline V gene sequence: CDR1 DFQATT, CDR2 SNEGSKA (reference sequence). CDR3: CSARLDTLGGTEAFF. CDR3 DNA sequence: TGCAGTGCTAGATTGGACACCCTTGGAGGCACTGAAGCTTTCTTT.

Only a few counts were recorded for this clonotype. The V call is TRBV20-1, the J call TRBJ1-2; no firm D call. This CDR3 comprises 12 residues. The V and J ends lost 3 bases and 2 bases respectively, with 7 bases between them. In germline, CDR1 is DFQATT, CDR2 SNEGSKA (reference sequence). The DNA for the CDR3 is TGCAGTGCTAGTATTGGGAACTATGGCTACACCTTC. Amino acids: CSASIGNYGYTF.